These 26 T cell receptor beta chains came from one sample sequenced in a study of beta chain features in type 1 diabetes. Study observations and caveats: People with Type 1 diabetes carried modestly yet significantly shorter TCRB CDR3s in all four CD4+ subsets.

No cognate antigen is known for these TCRs. Every bit of the isolated RNA underwent reverse transcription, so sequencing read expressed TCRB transcripts. Using immunoSEQ multiplex PCR, the repertoire was profiled, and TCRdb retains in-frame clones only, with some absent. The data show roughly 230,000 clones, about a tenth seen once. Material: naive CD4+ T cells from blood. These receptors came from a man aged 25 to 40 with type 1 diabetes.

In the case of this clone: Other nucleotide sequences from this sample produce the same CDR3. V gene TRBV5-4 combines with J gene TRBJ2-1, with 11 bases lining up with TRBD2. The length of the CDR3 is 15 residues. Germline V gives CDR1 SGHNT, CDR2 YYREEE (reference sequence). After removal of 4 bases from V and 3 bases from J, the junction contained 3 bases not matched to a gene. DNA for the CDR3: TGTGCCAGCAGCCTAGGGACTAGCGGCTACAATGAGCAGTTCTTC. Its translation is CASSLGTSGYNEQFF.

In this sample, this clone turned up a few times. The chain couples TRBV5-4 to TRBJ2-3, with D possibly being TRBD2 (6 bases). CDR3 length: 14 amino acids. Looked up from germline, CDR1 is SGHNT and CDR2 is YYREEE (reference sequence). The V end was cut by 0 bases, the J end by 6 bases, with 11 bases between. The CDR3 nucleotides are TGTGCCAGCAGCTTGGGCCCGGGGGTGGATACGCAGTATTTT. It encodes CASSLGPGVDTQYF.

This clone was found a few times. This rearrangement joins TRBV19 to TRBJ2-7, with a possible D match to TRBD1 (6 bases). Trimming removed 5 bases from V and 1 base from J, with 21 bases in between. Germline V gives CDR1 LNHDA, CDR2 SQIVND (reference sequence). The CDR3 contains 17 residues. The CDR3 sequence: CASSPLGGTGSSYEQYF. CDR3 nucleotides: TGTGCCAGTAGTCCCTTGGGTGGAACAGGGAGTTCCTACGAGCAGTACTTC.

The chain joins TRBV6-5 to TRBJ1-5; no definite D call. CDR1 MNHEY and CDR2 SVGAGI come from the germline V gene. The V and J ends lost 5 bases and 0 bases respectively, with 8 bases between them. This CDR3 region has 14 residues. The CDR3, as DNA: TGTGCCAGCAGTGAGGGATATAGCAATCAGCCCCAGCATTTT. The encoded protein is CASSEGYSNQPQHF.

This clone has more than one count but fewer than ten. V and J are TRBV25-1 and TRBJ1-4; TRBD1 matches at 7 bases. The CDR3 sequence is 12 residues long. In germline, CDR1 is MGHDK, CDR2 SYGVNS. V lost 6 bases and J lost 12; bases outside the gene matches: 7. CDR3 nucleotide sequence: TGTGCCAGCAGGCAGAACAGGGGTCAACTGTTTTTT. Translating gives CASRQNRGQLFF.

The chain carries TRBV4-1 and TRBJ2-7, with 8 bases that match TRBD1. Trimming removed 4 bases from V and 2 bases from J; junction bases left unmatched: 7. Germline CDR1 reads MGHRA; CDR2 reads YSYEKL. This CDR3 is 15 amino acids long. The CDR3, as DNA: TGCGCCAGCAGCCCCCCGACAGGGGCGACCTACGAGCAGTACTTC. Its protein product is CASSPPTGATYEQYF.

This clone came up a few times. This chain links TRBV7-2 with TRBJ2-7; 9 positions match TRBD2. V trimming: 3 bases; J trimming: 2 bases; junction bases outside the gene matches: 14. The CDR3 is 18 amino acids. Germline V gene data show CDR1 as SGHTA and CDR2 as FQGNSA. The CDR3 bases are TGTGCCAGCAGCTTCTTCCGGACTAGCGAGACTAACACCTACGAGCAGTACTTC. This gives the protein CASSFFRTSETNTYEQYF.

This clone has more than one count but fewer than ten. The rearrangement joins TRBV7-9 to TRBJ2-3, with a weak D call TRBD2 (5 bases). Germline lookup yields CDR1 SEHNR and CDR2 FQNEAQ (reference sequence). Trimming took off 5 bases at V and 2 bases at J, with 8 bases between the two ends. The CDR3 is 13 residues long. The CDR3 DNA reads as TGTGCCAGCAGCACGGGGAACACAGATACGCAGTATTTT. This gives the protein CASSTGNTDTQYF. The full variable domain, its missing parts supplied by reference TRBV7-9 and TRBJ2-3, is DTGVSQNPRHKITKRGQNVTFRCDPISEHNRLYWYRQTLGQGPEFLTYFQNEAQLEKSRLLSDRFSAERPKGSFSTLEIQRTEQGDSAMYLCASSTGNTDTQYFGPGTRLTVL.

The chain couples TRBV30 to TRBJ1-5; no clear D. This CDR3 has 15 residues. V dropped 2 bases and J dropped 0 bases, with 11 bases sitting between them. In germline, CDR1 is GTSNPN, CDR2 SVGIG (reference sequence). CDR3 in amino acids: CAWSLTGYSNQPQHF. In nucleotides, the CDR3 is TGTGCCTGGAGTCTGACGGGGTATAGCAATCAGCCCCAGCATTTT. The variable domain in full, completed from reference TRBV30 and TRBJ1-5, reads SQTIHQWPATLVQPVGSPLSLECTVEGTSNPNLYWYRQAAGRGLQLLFYSVGIGQISSEVPQNLSASRPQDRQFILSSKKLLLSDSGFYLCAWSLTGYSNQPQHFGDGTRLSIL.

This clone was observed a handful of times. CDR3 sequence reads: CASSVRQAGTPLHF. The CDR3 nucleotides read TGTGCCAGCAGCGTAAGACAGGCTGGGACACCCCTCCACTTT. The chain is built from TRBV7-9 and TRBJ1-6; weak D call: TRBD1 (6 bases). The V gene's germline CDR1 is SEHNR and CDR2 FQNEAQ (reference sequence). Trimming removed 5 bases at V and 11 bases at J, with 16 bases between. This CDR3 has 14 residues.

The V call is TRBV7-9, the J call TRBJ2-7; 8 bases match TRBD1. With V trimmed by 4 bases and J by 5 bases, 7 bases remained unmatched. This CDR3 region has 14 residues. From germline, CDR1 is SEHNR and CDR2 FQNEAQ (reference sequence). For the CDR3, the DNA is TGTGCCAGCAGCTCTCAGGGGGCGCTCAACGAGCAGTACTTC. Amino acids: CASSSQGALNEQYF.

This clone has a handful of counts. This chain links TRBV4-2 with TRBJ2-7; maybe TRBD2 (7 bases). The CDR3 is 16 amino acids. The germline gives CDR1 LGHNA, CDR2 YNFKEQ. V lost 1 base to trimming and J lost 6 bases, with 19 bases between them. Here the CDR3 DNA reads TGTGCCAGCAGCCAAGGACGGGGGGCAGGGGCAGGCGAGCAGTACTTC. Its protein is CASSQGRGAGAGEQYF.

The chain couples TRBV14 to TRBJ2-7, with D possibly matching TRBD2 (6 bases). V lost 7 bases, J lost 0 bases, and 19 bases lay in between. The germline V gene encodes CDR1 SGHDN and CDR2 FVKESK. The CDR3 is made up of 16 amino acids. The CDR3 here is CASNPPLARSSYEQYF. The CDR3 DNA reads as TGTGCCAGCAACCCCCCACTAGCCCGGAGCTCCTACGAGCAGTACTTC.

This clone was picked up a small number of times. The chain couples TRBV5-6 to TRBJ2-1; TRBD1 agrees at 7 bases. Germline V CDR1 and CDR2: SGHDT, YYEEEE. V was pared by 0 bases and J by 4 bases, with 4 bases of the junction left unmatched. The CDR3 covers 15 residues. The CDR3 spells CASSLDGTAYNEQFF. The CDR3 coding sequence is TGTGCCAGCAGCTTGGATGGGACAGCATACAATGAGCAGTTCTTC.

The sample holds a few counts of this clone. The V call is TRBV5-1, the J call TRBJ2-6; D call uncertain. The CDR3 length is 14 residues. V lost 1 base to trimming and J lost 1 base, with 3 bases between them. Germline V lookup: CDR1 SGHRS, CDR2 YFSETQ. The CDR3 DNA sequence: TGCGCCAGCAGCTTGCAGTCTGGGGCCAACGTCCTGACTTTC. Translating it yields CASSLQSGANVLTF.

This clone was seen just once. The gene calls are TRBV5-1 and TRBJ2-7; 8 bases agree with TRBD1. Unmatched junction bases numbered 8, after V lost 4 bases and J lost 5 bases. This CDR3 is 14 amino acids long. CDR1 SGHRS and CDR2 YFSETQ come from the germline V gene. The CDR3 here is CASSNRTGKDEQYF. The CDR3 nucleotides are TGCGCCAGCAGCAATCGGACAGGGAAGGACGAGCAGTACTTC.

The V call is TRBV15, the J call TRBJ1-4; D gene uncertain. CDR3 length: 13 amino acids. With 1 base removed from V and 8 bases from J, the gap between germline ends came to 8 bases. Germline assignment: CDR1 LNHNV and CDR2 YYDKDF (reference sequence). The CDR3 DNA reads as TGTGCCACCAGCAGAGTGCTCGGGGAAAAACTGTTTTTT. Its protein is CATSRVLGEKLFF.

This clone was detected a few times. J is TRBJ2-7 and V is TRBV5-1, with D possibly TRBD2 on 5 matching bases. Germline-derived CDR1 and CDR2 are SGHRS and YFSETQ. Trimming removed 3 bases at V and 6 bases at J, with 13 bases between. This CDR3 contains 13 residues. The CDR3 region is CASSSGMAGEQYF. Here the CDR3 DNA reads TGCGCCAGCAGCTCGGGGATGGCTGGCGAGCAGTACTTC.

This rearrangement joins TRBV5-1 to TRBJ2-3; 7 bases agree with TRBD2. The germline V gene encodes CDR1 SGHRS and CDR2 YFSETQ. Trimming took 4 bases from V and 6 from J; bases not matched to a gene: 11. The CDR3 is 15 amino acids. In DNA, the CDR3 is TGCGCCAGCAGCACACCCGCGGGGGACGGGGATACGCAGTATTTT. Protein product: CASSTPAGDGDTQYF.

This clone came up a few times. This rearrangement joins TRBV5-4 to TRBJ2-3; a weak D match, TRBD2 (7 bases). The V and J ends lost 0 bases and 4 bases respectively, with 18 bases between them. This CDR3 contains 17 residues. From germline, CDR1 is SGHNT and CDR2 YYREEE (reference sequence). This chain's CDR3 is CASSLDRTGGRSDTQYF. The CDR3 region has the DNA TGTGCCAGCAGCTTGGATCGGACCGGGGGGCGGTCAGATACGCAGTATTTT.

The sample holds a few counts of this clone. The J gene is TRBJ1-2, the V gene TRBV29-1, with D possibly TRBD1 on 6 matching bases. There are 13 residues in the CDR3. The V end lost 4 bases, the J end lost 5 bases, and 14 bases lay between the germline ends. The V gene's germline CDR1 is SQVTM and CDR2 ANQGSEA. The CDR3 here is CSVVRDTPYGYTF. CDR3 DNA: TGCAGCGTTGTGAGGGACACCCCATATGGCTACACCTTC.

Only a few counts were recorded for this clone. The gene calls are TRBV9 and TRBJ2-3, with 7 positions matching TRBD1. The CDR3 is 15 residues long. The germline V gene has CDR1 SGDLS and CDR2 YYNGEE. With 0 bases clipped from V and 2 bases from J, the junction kept 3 bases outside the gene matches. CDR3 nucleotide sequence: TGTGCCAGCAGCGTAGGAGGGACAGCCACAGATACGCAGTATTTT. This sequence encodes CASSVGGTATDTQYF.

This clone was observed a handful of times. The V and J genes are TRBV12-2 and TRBJ2-7; the table's D gene call, TRBD1, was not cross checked with the DNA. TRBV12-2 is a known pseudogene. The CDR3 has 14 amino acids. CDR3: CASRRQGCTYEQYF. CDR3 sequence (DNA): TGTGCAAGTCGCCGTCAGGGATGCACCTACGAGCAGTACTTC.

This clone showed up just a few times. Here the CDR3 DNA reads TGTGCCAGCAGCCCGTTGACAGGGGGCCGGAACACTGAAGCTTTCTTT. Its translation: CASSPLTGGRNTEAFF. The rearrangement uses TRBV7-9 and TRBJ1-1; 10 bases fit TRBD1. The junction had 7 bases not matched to a gene; V was cut back by 5 bases and J by 1 base. The CDR3 loop spans 16 amino acids. From germline, CDR1 is SEHNR and CDR2 FQNEAQ (reference sequence).

This clone was picked up a small number of times. The sample contains more than one DNA sequence encoding this CDR3. J is TRBJ2-7 and V is TRBV15, with D possibly being TRBD2 (6 bases). This CDR3 has 14 residues. Trimming removed 0 bases from V and 2 bases from J, with 8 bases in between. Germline CDR1 and CDR2: LNHNV and YYDKDF (reference sequence). The CDR3 region has the DNA TGTGCCACCAGCAGAGATCGGGGGACCTACGAGCAGTACTTC. Its protein is CATSRDRGTYEQYF.

This clone was seen a handful of times. The chain joins TRBV29-1 to TRBJ1-1, with TRBD1 matching over 7 bases. This CDR3 contains 14 residues. The V segment lost 0 bases and the J segment 5 bases; nucleotides outside the gene matches: 6. The germline gives CDR1 SQVTM, CDR2 ANQGSEA. The CDR3 here is CSVEERGLGTEAFF. For the CDR3, the DNA is TGCAGCGTTGAAGAGAGGGGGCTTGGGACTGAAGCTTTCTTT.